The 19 T cell receptor beta chains given below trace back to one sample, sequenced in a study of shared clonotypes between healthy human individuals. The data were produced by immunoSEQ multiplex PCR, yet TCRdb's version contains in-frame clones alone and is incomplete. The sample has roughly 2.5 million clones, 90% to 95% seen once. Material for sequencing was naive CD4+ T cells sorted from blood. Regarding subset: CD45RA+ positively selected. All receptors derive from a young man in good health.

The chain recombines TRBV6-5 with TRBJ1-2; no definite D call. This CDR3 has 13 amino acids. V gave up 2 bases and J gave up 7 bases, with 11 bases separating them. The germline CDR1 and CDR2 sequences are MNHEY and SVGAGI. CDR3 nucleotides: TGTGCCAGCAGTTACCAGACGGGGTTTGGCTACACCTTC. Encoded protein: CASSYQTGFGYTF.

As regards this clone: This sample also contains other DNA sequences that code for the same CDR3. In nucleotides, the CDR3 is TGTGCCAGCAGCTTAGAGGGGAGTCAGCCCCAGCATTTT. As protein: CASSLEGSQPQHF. The rearrangement links TRBV7-2 to TRBJ1-5; a possible D gene is TRBD1 (5 bases). Trimming stripped 1 base from V and 6 bases from J, with 7 bases between. CDR1 is SGHTA, CDR2 FQGNSA, per germline. This CDR3 is built from 13 residues. Drawing the rest from reference TRBV7-2 and TRBJ1-5, the complete variable domain is GAGVSQSPSNKVTEKGKDVELRCDPISGHTALYWYRQSLGQGLEFLIYFQGNSAPDKSGLPSDRFSAERTGGSVSTLTIQRTQQEDSAVYLCASSLEGSQPQHFGDGTRLSIL.

This rearrangement joins TRBV6-5 to TRBJ2-7, with D possibly being TRBD1 or TRBD2 (5 bases each). The CDR3 spans 13 residues. Trimming pared 5 bases from V and 6 bases from J, leaving 14 bases between. Germline assignment: CDR1 MNHEY and CDR2 SVGAGI. Here the CDR3 DNA reads TGTGCCAGCAGTATCCCCGGGGCGAGCGAGCAGTACTTC. Its translation: CASSIPGASEQYF.

Comment on this clone: The sample carries other DNA sequences with the same CDR3. The chain is built from TRBV5-1 and TRBJ1-3; tentative D call: TRBD1 (6 bases). V lost 2 bases and J lost 1, with 10 bases in between. Germline-derived CDR1 and CDR2 are SGHRS and YFSETQ. The CDR3 has 15 residues. In nucleotides, the CDR3 is TGCGCCAGCAGCTTAGCGGGGGCTTCTGGAAACACCATATATTTT. This translates into CASSLAGASGNTIYF.

This clone appeared a single time. This chain joins TRBV15 and TRBJ1-5, with 9 bases that match TRBD1. The trim removed 3 bases at V and 4 bases at J, leaving 4 bases unmatched. This CDR3 has 15 residues. From germline, CDR1 is LNHNV and CDR2 YYDKDF (reference sequence). CDR3 protein: CATSSPGQGNQPQHF. In DNA, the CDR3 is TGTGCCACCAGCAGCCCCGGACAGGGGAATCAGCCCCAGCATTTT.

This chain connects TRBV19 to TRBJ1-5, with D unresolved. The germline V gene has CDR1 LNHDA and CDR2 SQIVND (reference sequence). V was clipped by 3 bases and J by 7 bases, with 7 bases between them. The CDR3 sequence is 12 residues long. The CDR3 DNA is TGTGCCAGTAGTATGGTCCGGCAGCCCCAGCATTTT. Its translation is CASSMVRQPQHF.

The chain employs TRBV6-4 and TRBJ1-2; D is undetermined. Germline CDR1 is MRHNA and CDR2 is SNTAGT. Trimming took 0 bases from V and 4 from J, leaving 12 bases between them. The CDR3 spans 15 residues. The CDR3 region has the DNA TGTGCCAGCAGTGACTCGAACAAACCGGGCTATGGCTACACCTTC. Its protein is CASSDSNKPGYGYTF.

The chain uses TRBV30 and TRBJ2-7, with 8 bases lining up with TRBD1. CDR1 is GTSNPN, CDR2 SVGIG, per germline (reference sequence). Germline trimming cut 6 bases from V and 6 bases from J; bases unmatched to any gene: 13. This CDR3 region has 14 residues. CDR3 loop: CACSPGQVGGEQYF. The CDR3 nucleotides read TGTGCCTGTTCTCCGGGACAGGTGGGGGGCGAGCAGTACTTC.

The chain joins TRBV5-1 to TRBJ2-3; possibly TRBD2 for D (6 bases). The V end was cut by 4 bases, the J end by 5 bases, with 11 bases between. CDR1 and CDR2 from the germline V gene are SGHRS and YFSETQ. The CDR3 has 13 residues. The CDR3 sequence is CASSPGGGDTQYF. The CDR3 DNA sequence: TGCGCCAGCAGCCCTGGGGGAGGAGATACGCAGTATTTT.

The chain couples TRBV2 to TRBJ2-1; 7 bases are shared with TRBD1. From germline, CDR1 is SNHLY and CDR2 FYNNEI. Germline trimming cut 8 bases from V and 8 bases from J; bases unmatched to any gene: 9. CDR3 length equals 13 residues. The CDR3: CASCYVRGHEQFF. In nucleotides, the CDR3 is TGTGCCAGCTGTTACGTAAGGGGGCATGAGCAGTTCTTC.

This clone was observed a handful of times. The V and J genes are TRBV30 and TRBJ1-5, with a possible D match to TRBD1 (5 bases). This CDR3 is built from 14 residues. Germline V gene lookup returns CDR1 GTSNPN and CDR2 SVGIG (reference sequence). The V and J ends lost 1 base and 5 bases respectively, with 12 bases between them. The CDR3 reads CAWSGGAPYQPQHF. The CDR3 coding sequence is TGTGCCTGGAGTGGGGGCGCCCCTTATCAGCCCCAGCATTTT.

Note on this clone: Other DNA sequences in the same sample also yield this CDR3. CDR3 region: CASSGQGAGTEAFF. CDR3 DNA sequence: TGTGCCAGCAGTGGACAGGGGGCGGGTACTGAAGCTTTCTTT. The chain employs TRBV6-1 and TRBJ1-1; 10 nucleotides line up with TRBD1. The germline V gene encodes CDR1 MNHNS and CDR2 SASEGT. The V gene end was trimmed by 4 bases and the J gene end by 5 bases; junction bases not matched to a gene: 4. The CDR3 sequence is 14 residues long.

The V gene is TRBV29-1, the J gene TRBJ1-2; 9 positions agree with TRBD1. The CDR3 loop spans 14 amino acids. The V segment lost 6 bases and the J segment 4 bases; nucleotides outside the gene matches: 9. CDR1 is SQVTM and CDR2 is ANQGSEA in the germline V gene. CDR3 coding DNA: TGCAGCGTGGTTACGGGACAGGGCCTCTATGGCTACACCTTC. This gives the protein CSVVTGQGLYGYTF.

V usage is TRBV6-1 and J usage is TRBJ1-1; no firm D call. Germline V gene data show CDR1 as MNHNS and CDR2 as SASEGT. V shed 8 bases and J shed 4 bases, with 17 bases lying between them. This CDR3 region has 14 residues. The chain's CDR3 is CASDRPPLGTEAFF. The CDR3 DNA is TGTGCCAGCGACCGGCCGCCCTTAGGCACTGAAGCTTTCTTT.

As for this clone: The sample holds other DNA sequences that translate to the same CDR3. This chain links TRBV5-6 with TRBJ2-1; 9 bases agree with TRBD2. CDR1 SGHDT and CDR2 YYEEEE come from the germline V gene. The CDR3 length is 15 residues. Trimming took 0 bases from V and 4 from J; bases not matched to a gene: 2. The CDR3 protein is CASSLGLAGYNEQFF. CDR3 DNA: TGTGCCAGCAGCTTGGGTCTAGCGGGGTACAATGAGCAGTTCTTC.

V is TRBV9 and J is TRBJ2-3; D not resolved. V lost 0 bases and J lost 2, with 10 bases in between. CDR1 and CDR2 (germline): SGDLS, YYNGEE. This CDR3 is 15 amino acids long. CDR3: CASSVAQLDTDTQYF. The CDR3 DNA is TGTGCCAGCAGCGTAGCTCAGCTGGACACAGATACGCAGTATTTT.

The genes are TRBV5-4 and TRBJ2-3; 10 nucleotides match TRBD2. The CDR3 is made up of 18 amino acids. Trimming took 0 bases from V and 0 from J; bases not matched to a gene: 7. CDR1 is SGHNT, CDR2 YYREEE, per germline (reference sequence). The CDR3 sequence is CASSLEASGSPSTDTQYF. In DNA, the CDR3 is TGTGCCAGCAGCTTGGAGGCTAGCGGGAGCCCCAGCACAGATACGCAGTATTTT.

The rearrangement joins TRBV2 to TRBJ2-2; D may be TRBD1 (5 bases). The ends were cut back, 7 bases at V and 4 bases at J, with 10 bases in the middle. This CDR3 has 13 amino acids. From germline, CDR1 is SNHLY and CDR2 FYNNEI. CDR3 sequence: CASTRDSTGELFF. CDR3 sequence (DNA): TGTGCCAGCACCCGAGACAGCACCGGGGAGCTGTTTTTT.

This rearrangement joins TRBV6-6 to TRBJ2-3; 7 nucleotides align to TRBD1. V lost 7 bases to trimming and J lost 9 bases; unmatched junction nucleotides: 7. The CDR3 has 12 residues. Germline-derived CDR1 and CDR2 are MNHNY and SVGAGI (reference sequence). CDR3 region: CASNDREGTQYF. The CDR3 bases are TGTGCCAGCAACGACAGGGAAGGCACGCAGTATTTT.